This T cell receptor beta chain was profiled in a study of T-cell memory formation after mild COVID-19 (dated by TCRdb to about 2021). Regarding the study in general: TCR sequence clusters from the two donors were found to be largely donor specific. T-cell clones expanding and contracting after mild COVID-19 in a couple of donors were tracked by longitudinal TCRalpha and TCRbeta repertoire sequencing. The cohort comprised two young, previously healthy adult volunteers, one female and one male. Beyond this particular receptor, the publication reports: Clones that contracted from day 15 to 85 showed balanced CD4/CD8 phenotypes, whereas a second wave of clones that expanded from day 15 to 37 leaned towards CD4+. The study covered only two mild cases, and larger cohorts including severe cases with pre-infection samples were considered necessary. Contracting CD4+ clones appeared mostly in the CM and EM memory subsets, whereas CD8+ clones were enriched in EMRA. Whether the second-wave clones peaking on day 37 were SARS-CoV-2 specific was not confirmed. Some responding clones were detected in pre-infection memory, suggesting pre-existing cross-reactive memory T cells joined the SARS-CoV-2 response.

Trimming takes 3 bases from V and 5 bases from J, and the germline ends sit 11 bases apart. The germline V gene (reference sequence) provides CDR1 SEHNR and CDR2 FQNEAQ. From the cysteine up to the phenylalanine, the CDR3 has a length of 14 residues. Only the CDR3 portion is preserved as DNA: 42 bases, with reading frame beginning at the first base. This clonotype was recorded many times. The antigen this receptor binds is unknown. Base quality data are lacking; no much larger clone is found one base away. TCRdb shows the sequencer as Illumina NovaSeq 6000. cDNA libraries for TCRalpha and TCRbeta were prepared by 5'RACE using constant-segment primers, with sample barcodes and unique molecular identifiers added. Trizol reagent was used to extract RNA from every sample. The libraries were amplified in two PCR steps, and the second step added a second sample barcode and Illumina TruSeq adapters. Sequencing of libraries was performed on an Illumina NovaSeq with 2 x 150 bp paired-end reads. On the study's bioinformatics: With migec v1.2.7, reads were demultiplexed and then collapsed into UMI-guided consensus sequences. Using mixcr v2.1.11, UMI consensuses were aligned to TRA and TRB V and J templates and then assembled into clonotypes. A clonotype was counted as expanded or contracted only when both edgeR and NoisET called the clonotype significant, with the noise models trained on biological replicates. For edgeR calls, the thresholds were a false discovery rate-adjusted p below 0.01 and a log2 fold-change of 1. As an exploratory analysis of dynamics, max-normalized trajectories of the 1000 most abundant clonotypes were examined with PCA combined with hierarchical clustering. The CD4 or CD8 phenotype of responding clones was assigned using the separately sequenced CD4+ and CD8+ repertoires. Using fastp at Q25 and MiXCR, TCRdb reprocessed the public reads and kept productive beta chains. Every CDR3 protein is listed once, alongside the most common genes and DNA of its rows. Here the V and J calls rest on TCRdb's processing, not on the authors' analysis. The sample table holds some 150,000 distinct CDR3 sequences, of which around 14% were seen once. The ten largest account for more than 25% of the sample.

PBMCs were isolated by Ficoll-Paque density gradient centrifugation. This TCR was recovered from an adult woman who had mild COVID-19 (a few samples of this study predate the infection). The sample titles of this study are shuffled in the database, so cell type and time point are left out; the donor was told from shared clones. The chain was built from TRBV7-9 and TRBJ1-5; perhaps TRBD1 is the D gene, with 6 bases matching. The source material was PBMCs or a T cell subset sorted from them (not recorded which). Read as DNA, the sequence is TGTGCCAGCAGCTTGGGGGGGCTCGATCAGCCCCAGCATTTT. Its protein product is CASSLGGLDQPQHF.